This T cell receptor (beta chain) was captured by sequencing in a study of blood T cell repertoires in COVID-19. At the level of the study: Samples of COVID-19 (acute and convalescent) were obtained from the United States, Italy and Spain.

Measured with immunoSEQ multiplex PCR; TCRdb has only the in-frame clones, and not every one. Seen here are 300,000 to 350,000 clones, roughly 90% observed once, and the top ten hold under 1.3%. Either two negative PCRs, clearance, or symptom resolution qualified Cohort 3 donors as recovered. The receptor was derived from a woman in her twenties or thirties who had recovered from COVID-19. The sample consisted of PBMCs or T cells enriched from blood (not recorded which).

CDR3 protein: CASSSRQGGMAKNIQYF. The CDR3 region has the DNA TGCGCCAGCAGCTCCCGACAGGGGGGGATGGCCAAAAACATTCAGTACTTC. This chain joins TRBV5-1 and TRBJ2-4; the match to TRBD1 covers 9 bases. The germline V gene has CDR1 SGHRS and CDR2 YFSETQ. The V and J ends lost 3 bases and 1 base, in that order; junction bases with no gene match: 8. The length of the CDR3 is 17 residues.